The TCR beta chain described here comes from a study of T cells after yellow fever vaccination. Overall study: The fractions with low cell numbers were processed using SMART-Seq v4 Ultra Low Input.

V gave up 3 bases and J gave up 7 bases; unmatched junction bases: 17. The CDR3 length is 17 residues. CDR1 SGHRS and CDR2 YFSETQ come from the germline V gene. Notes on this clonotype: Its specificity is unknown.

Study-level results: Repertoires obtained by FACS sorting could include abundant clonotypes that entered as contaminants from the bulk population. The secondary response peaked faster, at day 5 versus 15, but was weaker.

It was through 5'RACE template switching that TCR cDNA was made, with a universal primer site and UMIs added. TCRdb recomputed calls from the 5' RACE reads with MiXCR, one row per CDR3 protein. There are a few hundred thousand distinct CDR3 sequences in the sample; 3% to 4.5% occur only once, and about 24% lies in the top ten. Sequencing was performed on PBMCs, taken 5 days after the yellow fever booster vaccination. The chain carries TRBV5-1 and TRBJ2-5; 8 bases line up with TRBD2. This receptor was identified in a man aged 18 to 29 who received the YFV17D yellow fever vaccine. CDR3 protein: CASSSLPGLEGRGTQYF. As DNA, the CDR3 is TGCGCCAGCAGCTCTCTCCCGGGACTAGAGGGGAGAGGGACCCAGTACTTC.